A selection of T cell receptor beta chains follows, all from one sample in a study of cytomegalovirus exposure and HLA in healthy donors. Profiled with immunoSEQ multiplex PCR; TCRdb holds only in-frame clones, not every one. This table has 120,000 or so clones, around 80% appearing once. The source material was PBMCs. Receptor source: a man under 40 in good health and CMV-seronegative. Each CDR3 is given with its conserved first and last residue. A D gene is named only where the DNA matches it firmly. The listing skips clone size in some rows; elsewhere it reads once, few, many or a size class.

TRBJ1-1,TRBV2,NA,TRBD1,CASGDRLNTEAFF,TGTGCCAGCGGGGACAGGCTGAACACTGAAGCTTTCTTT
TRBJ2-5,TRBV2,once,NA,CASSAGTQYF,TGTGCCAGCAGTGCCGGGACCCAGTACTTC
TRBJ1-4,TRBV21-1,once,NA,CASSAIGTGFFVPNEKLFF,TGTGCCAGCAGCGCCATCGGGACAGGGTTTTTCGTTCCAAACGAAAAACTGTTTTTT
TRBJ1-5,TRBV29-1,NA,TRBD1,CSVSTGGRQPQHF,TGCAGCGTTTCCACAGGGGGGAGACAGCCCCAGCATTTT
TRBJ1-2,TRBV4-3,few,NA,CASSRRQNGGDGYTF,TGCGCCAGCAGCCGACGACAGAATGGGGGCGATGGCTACACCTTC
TRBJ2-1,TRBV5-1,NA,TRBD2,CASSLVPRGGNNEQFF,TGCGCCAGCAGCTTGGTTCCGCGGGGGGGGAACAATGAGCAGTTCTTC
TRBJ2-1,TRBV11-3,NA,NA,CASSHDRYNEQFF,TGTGCCAGCAGCCACGACAGGTACAATGAGCAGTTCTTC
TRBJ2-5,TRBV27,NA,TRBD1,CASRSSGGNRKTQYF,TGTGCCAGCAGATCTTCAGGGGGTAATAGAAAGACCCAGTACTTC
TRBJ1-2,TRBV21-1,NA,NA,CASSELYRDRGRKRGYTF,TGTGCCAGCAGCGAGCTTTACCGGGACAGGGGACGAAAGAGGGGCTACACCTTC
TRBJ1-1,TRBV5-1,NA,TRBD1,CASNQDRDSKFEAFF,TGCGCCAGCAACCAGGACCGGGACAGTAAGTTTGAAGCTTTCTTT
TRBJ1-1,TRBV9,NA,NA,CASSAAGGAAFF,TGTGCCAGCAGCGCCGCCGGGGGTGCGGCTTTCTTT
TRBJ1-2,TRBV6-6,NA,NA,CASSQKAEEGYTF,TGTGCCAGCAGTCAAAAGGCCGAGGAGGGCTACACCTTC
TRBJ2-7,TRBV27,NA,TRBD1,CASSLSGQFDRGQYF,TGTGCCAGCAGTCTATCGGGACAGTTTGATCGGGGGCAGTACTTC
TRBJ2-7,TRBV7-9,NA,NA,CASSSSGVPPYEQYF,TGTGCCAGCAGCTCGTCAGGGGTCCCTCCCTACGAGCAGTACTTC
TRBJ2-7,TRBV2,few,TRBD1,CASSGPGQYSYEQYF,TGTGCCAGCAGTGGGCCGGGACAGTACTCCTACGAGCAGTACTTC
TRBJ2-7,TRBV4-1,NA,TRBD1,CASSQESRQGHEQYF,TGCGCCAGCAGCCAAGAGTCGCGACAGGGCCACGAGCAGTACTTC
TRBJ2-2,TRBV10-1,NA,NA,CASRSTGELFF,TGCGCCAGCAGGTCTACCGGGGAGCTGTTTTTT
TRBJ2-5,TRBV28,NA,NA,CASSFMAGAETQYF,TGTGCCAGCAGTTTCATGGCAGGGGCAGAGACCCAGTACTTC
TRBJ2-5,TRBV28,NA,NA,CASTQRTAGSSQTQYF,TGTGCCAGTACCCAACGGACGGCAGGGTCCTCGCAGACCCAGTACTTC
TRBJ1-4,TRBV7-9,NA,NA,CASSLRGGRGHEKLFF,TGTGCCAGCAGCTTGAGGGGGGGACGGGGACATGAAAAACTGTTTTTT
TRBJ1-3,TRBV28,NA,TRBD1,CASSLQGAVTAYFSGNTIYF,TGTGCCAGCAGTTTGCAGGGGGCAGTCACCGCCTATTTCTCTGGAAACACCATATATTTT
TRBJ2-7,TRBV6-4,few,NA,CASSDCRGVSYEQYF,TGTGCCAGCAGTGATTGCAGGGGGGTCTCCTACGAGCAGTACTTC
TRBJ1-4,TRBV2,NA,TRBD1,CASSEGQIQKLFF,TGTGCCAGCAGTGAGGGACAGATCCAAAAACTGTTTTTT
TRBJ1-3,TRBV7-2,once,TRBD1,CASSLVRDSRGNTIYF,TGTGCCAGCAGCTTAGTCCGGGACAGTCGAGGAAACACCATATATTTT
TRBJ1-2,TRBV6-6,NA,TRBD1,CASSYSIGQGGYGYTF,TGTGCCAGCAGTTACTCGATCGGACAGGGGGGCTATGGCTACACCTTC
TRBJ1-2,TRBV28,few,NA,CASRRTESYGYTF,TGTGCCAGCAGAAGGACAGAGAGCTATGGCTACACCTTC
TRBJ1-2,TRBV30,NA,NA,CAWSVAGANYGYTF,TGTGCCTGGAGTGTAGCAGGTGCGAACTATGGCTACACCTTC
TRBJ2-1,TRBV7-2,NA,NA,CASSSLGEDEQFF,TGTGCCAGCAGCTCTCTGGGGGAGGATGAGCAGTTCTTC
TRBJ2-1,TRBV19,few,NA,CASSIAYSTNNEQFF,TGTGCCAGTAGTATAGCATACAGTACCAACAATGAGCAGTTCTTC
TRBJ1-1,TRBV5-1,NA,TRBD1,CASSLERTGDSEAFF,TGCGCCAGCAGCTTGGAGAGGACAGGGGACTCGGAAGCTTTCTTT
TRBJ2-2,TRBV5-1,NA,TRBD2,CASSKTSGRTGELFF,TGCGCCAGCAGCAAAACTAGCGGGAGGACCGGGGAGCTGTTTTTT
TRBJ1-2,TRBV7-8,NA,TRBD1,CASSAGQGAYYGYTF,TGTGCCAGCAGCGCCGGACAGGGGGCCTACTATGGCTACACCTTC
TRBJ1-1,TRBV5-1,NA,NA,CAGNPNVGGLNTEAFF,TGCGCCGGCAACCCAAACGTAGGGGGACTGAACACTGAAGCTTTCTTT
TRBJ1-4,TRBV5-1,NA,TRBD1,CASSAGTGVFGSEKLFF,TGCGCCAGCAGCGCCGGGACAGGGGTTTTCGGGTCTGAAAAACTGTTTTTT
TRBJ2-1,TRBV10-3,NA,NA,CAISESKGAYNEQFF,TGTGCCATCAGTGAGTCGAAAGGGGCCTACAATGAGCAGTTCTTC
TRBJ1-1,TRBV19,NA,TRBD1,CASSPDRVGTEAFF,TGTGCCAGTAGTCCAGACAGGGTGGGCACTGAAGCTTTCTTT
TRBJ1-4,TRBV5-4,NA,TRBD1,CASSLGPTGDEKLFF,TGTGCCAGCAGCTTGGGGCCGACAGGGGACGAAAAACTGTTTTTT
TRBJ2-7,TRBV7-2,NA,TRBD2,CASSLTSGRAVEQYF,TGTGCCAGCAGCTTAACCAGCGGGAGGGCCGTCGAGCAGTACTTC
TRBJ2-3,TRBV30,NA,NA,CAWSPIDTQYF,TGTGCCTGGAGCCCTATAGATACGCAGTATTTT
TRBJ2-3,TRBV5-4,NA,NA,CASRPMGPSTDTQYF,TGTGCCAGCAGGCCTATGGGCCCTAGCACAGATACGCAGTATTTT
TRBJ2-1,TRBV9,once,NA,CASSVGGDSYNEQFF,TGTGCCAGCAGCGTAGGCGGGGACTCCTACAATGAGCAGTTCTTC
TRBJ2-3,TRBV15,NA,NA,CATSGTGGPTDTQYF,TGTGCCACCAGCGGGACCGGGGGGCCCACAGATACGCAGTATTTT
TRBJ1-5,TRBV11-2,NA,TRBD1,CASSAQGAGQPQHF,TGTGCCAGCAGCGCCCAGGGGGCAGGGCAGCCCCAGCATTTT
TRBJ2-1,TRBV28,NA,TRBD2,CASSPGTSGKYEQFF,TGTGCCAGCAGCCCAGGGACTAGCGGGAAGTATGAGCAGTTCTTC
TRBJ2-3,TRBV5-1,NA,NA,CASSRGSATDTQYF,TGCGCCAGCAGCCGGGGGAGCGCTACAGATACGCAGTATTTT
TRBJ2-3,TRBV30,NA,TRBD1,CAWSVGHRGITDTQYF,TGTGCCTGGAGTGTTGGTCACAGGGGTATCACAGATACGCAGTATTTT
TRBJ1-2,TRBV9,NA,NA,CASSVAVTPREYGYTF,TGTGCCAGCAGCGTAGCGGTGACGCCGAGGGAATATGGCTACACCTTC
TRBJ2-7,TRBV7-2,NA,TRBD2,CASSLGGARYEQYF,TGTGCCAGCAGCCTCGGGGGGGCCCGCTACGAGCAGTACTTC
TRBJ2-6,TRBV28,NA,NA,CASRGGRFYSGANVLTF,TGTGCCAGCAGAGGAGGTCGATTTTACTCTGGGGCCAACGTCCTGACTTTC